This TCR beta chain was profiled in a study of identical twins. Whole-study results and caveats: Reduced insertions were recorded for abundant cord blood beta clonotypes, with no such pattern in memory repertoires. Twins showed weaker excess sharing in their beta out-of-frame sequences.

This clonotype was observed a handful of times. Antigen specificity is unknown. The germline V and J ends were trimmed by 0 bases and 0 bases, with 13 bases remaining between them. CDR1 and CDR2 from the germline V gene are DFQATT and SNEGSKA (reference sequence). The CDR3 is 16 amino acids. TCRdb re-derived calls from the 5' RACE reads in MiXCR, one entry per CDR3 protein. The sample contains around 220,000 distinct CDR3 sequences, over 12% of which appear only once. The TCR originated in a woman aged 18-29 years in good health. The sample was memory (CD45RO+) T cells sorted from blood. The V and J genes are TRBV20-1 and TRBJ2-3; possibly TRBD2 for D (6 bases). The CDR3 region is CSARDPRETSTDTQYF. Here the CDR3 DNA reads TGCAGTGCTAGAGATCCCCGGGAGACTAGCACAGATACGCAGTATTTT.